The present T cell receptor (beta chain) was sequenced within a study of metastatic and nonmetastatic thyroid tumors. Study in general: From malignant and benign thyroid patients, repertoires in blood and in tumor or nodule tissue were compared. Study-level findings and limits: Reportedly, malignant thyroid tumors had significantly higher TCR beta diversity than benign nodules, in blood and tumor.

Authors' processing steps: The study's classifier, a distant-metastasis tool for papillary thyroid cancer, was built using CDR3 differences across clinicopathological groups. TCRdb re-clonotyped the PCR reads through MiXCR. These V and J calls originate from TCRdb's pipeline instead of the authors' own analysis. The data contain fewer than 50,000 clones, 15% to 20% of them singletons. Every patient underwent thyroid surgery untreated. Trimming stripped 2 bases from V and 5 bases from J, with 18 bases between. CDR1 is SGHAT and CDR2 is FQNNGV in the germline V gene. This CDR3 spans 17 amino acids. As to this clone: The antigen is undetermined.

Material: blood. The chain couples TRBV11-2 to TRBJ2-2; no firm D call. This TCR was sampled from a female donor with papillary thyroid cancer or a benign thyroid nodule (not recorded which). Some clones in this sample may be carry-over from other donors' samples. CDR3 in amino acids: CASSLWVLTTGTGELFF. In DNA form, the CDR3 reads TGTGCCAGCAGCTTATGGGTGCTCACGACCGGGACCGGGGAGCTGTTTTTT.